What follows is one T cell receptor beta chain and its context. Antigen specificity is unknown. This specimen comes from a study of T cell responses to AZD1222 COVID-19 vaccine. Data came from immunoSEQ multiplex PCR; TCRdb stores just in-frame clones and leaves some out. The sample lists about 130,000 clones; 92% were seen once. V dropped 5 bases and J dropped 2; count of bases not matched to a gene: 11. Per the germline V gene, CDR1 is MNHEY and CDR2 is SVGEGT. CDR3 size: 16 residues. Study observations and caveats: Most donors were white British and more were female, and clonal diversity was possibly underestimated.

This material consisted of peripheral blood, taken on day 0 of AZD1222 vaccination. The clonotype was recovered from an adult in good health. The chain combines TRBV6-2 or TRBV6-3 with TRBJ2-7; 8 bases are shared with TRBD2. The CDR3 DNA reads TGTGCCAGCAGTACTATCGCGGGAGGCGAAACCTACGAGCAGTACTTC. This sequence encodes CASSTIAGGETYEQYF.